These 21 T cell receptor beta chains were all obtained from the same sample, sequenced in a study of identical twins (dated by TCRdb to the mid-2010s). Library construction relied on 5' RACE. The sequencing machine was an Illumina HiSeq 2000. TCRdb trimmed public reads at Q25 via fastp, called clones via MiXCR and kept in-frame beta chains. For every CDR3 protein sequence, its rows merge into one entry that carries the most common genes and DNA. The sample table holds some 300,000 distinct CDR3 sequences, of which 9% to 15% were seen once. The ten most abundant clones make up 6% to 9% of the sample. This same sample was also part of a study on yellow fever vaccine responses in identical twins.

The specimen was CD8+ T cells sorted from blood. These TCRs come from a woman aged 18-29 years in good health.

This clonotype occurred many times. The genes are TRBV20-1 and TRBJ1-6; TRBD1 matches 10 bases. The CDR3 length is 14 residues. The V and J ends lost 3 bases and 13 bases, in that order; junction bases with no gene match: 9. CDR1 and CDR2 (germline): DFQATT, SNEGSKA (reference sequence). The DNA for the CDR3 is TGCAGTGCTAGGAGGGACAGGGGCCCCCCGCCCCTCCACTTT. Residues: CSARRDRGPPPLHF.

The gene calls are TRBV29-1 and TRBJ2-1, with unresolved D. The germline gives CDR1 SQVTM, CDR2 ANQGSEA. V was trimmed by 3 bases and J by 3 bases, leaving 9 bases between them. CDR3 length equals 13 residues. For the CDR3, the DNA is TGCAGCGTTGAGATGGGTGACTACAATGAGCAGTTCTTC. Its translation is CSVEMGDYNEQFF.

This clonotype was counted many times. This chain links TRBV15 with TRBJ1-5; TRBD1 is a possible D gene (6 bases). V was pared by 4 bases and J by 6 bases, with 13 bases between. Germline V gene sequence: CDR1 LNHNV, CDR2 YYDKDF (reference sequence). CDR3 length: 14 amino acids. In nucleotides, the CDR3 is TGTGCCACCAGCACTGCAGGGGCAGGTCAGCCCCAGCATTTT. This encodes CATSTAGAGQPQHF. The full variable domain, in which reference TRBV15 and TRBJ1-5 provide the parts outside the CDR3, is DAMVIQNPRYQVTQFGKPVTLSCSQTLNHNVMYWYQQKSSQAPKLLFHYYDKDFNNEADTPDNFQSRRPNTSFCFLDIRSPGLGDTAMYLCATSTAGAGQPQHFGDGTRLSIL.

This clonotype occurred a few times. The chain recombines TRBV28 with TRBJ1-2; D ambiguous. With 10 bases removed from V and 4 bases from J, the gap between germline ends came to 25 bases. Germline V gives CDR1 MDHEN, CDR2 SYDVKM. This CDR3 region has 16 residues. CDR3 in amino acids: CATNIGRTGGLYGYTF. The CDR3 DNA reads TGTGCCACCAATATCGGGCGGACCGGAGGCCTCTATGGCTACACCTTC.

This rearrangement joins TRBV4-1 to TRBJ2-2; the D gene is possibly TRBD2 (6 bases). CDR1 and CDR2 (germline): MGHRA, YSYEKL. V lost 5 bases, J lost 4 bases, and 14 bases lay in between. This CDR3 is 15 amino acids long. CDR3 DNA sequence: TGCGCCAGCAGCAAACTAGACGGGGGCACCGGGGAGCTGTTTTTT. This encodes CASSKLDGGTGELFF.

The rearrangement links TRBV24-1 to TRBJ2-1; D possibly corresponds to TRBD1 (5 bases). The CDR3 extends over 16 amino acids. Germline CDR1 is KGHDR and CDR2 is SFDVKD. V was clipped by 4 bases and J by 0 bases, with 12 bases between them. Here the CDR3 DNA reads TGTGCCACCAGTGAACCCCAGGGAACCTCCTACAATGAGCAGTTCTTC. Protein sequence: CATSEPQGTSYNEQFF.

V is TRBV7-6 and J is TRBJ2-7, with 9 bases matching TRBD1. V shed 3 bases and J 3 bases; nucleotides not matched to a gene: 6. Per the germline V gene, CDR1 is SGHVS and CDR2 is FNYEAQ. The length of the CDR3 is 15 residues. CDR3 bases: TGTGCCAGCAGCTTCGGTACGGGACAGGGCTACGAGCAGTACTTC. Amino acid sequence: CASSFGTGQGYEQYF.

The V and J genes are TRBV4-1 and TRBJ2-6, with TRBD1 matching over 11 bases. With V trimmed by 4 bases and J by 1 base, 6 bases remained unmatched. Germline V gene sequence: CDR1 MGHRA, CDR2 YSYEKL. The CDR3 runs 18 residues. CDR3 DNA: TGCGCCAGCAGCCTTCGGACAGGGGGCGTTTCTGGGGCCAACGTCCTGACTTTC. Translated: CASSLRTGGVSGANVLTF.

The V call is TRBV27, the J call TRBJ2-5; 8 positions match TRBD2. The CDR3 sequence is 15 residues long. The germline V gene has CDR1 MNHEY and CDR2 SMNVEV (reference sequence). The junction had 8 bases not matched to a gene; V was cut back by 5 bases and J by 3 bases. CDR3 sequence: CASSRDGRAEETQYF. CDR3 coding DNA: TGTGCCAGCAGTCGGGACGGGAGGGCCGAAGAGACCCAGTACTTC.

The table lists this clonotype with many counts. The rearrangement links TRBV4-1 to TRBJ1-5; D uncertain. Germline V gene data show CDR1 as MGHRA and CDR2 as YSYEKL. The V end was cut by 0 bases, the J end by 3 bases, with 3 bases between. The length of the CDR3 is 13 residues. The CDR3 DNA reads TGCGCCAGCAGCCAAGATCCCAATCAGCCCCAGCATTTT. Its protein product is CASSQDPNQPQHF.

In its sample, this clonotype was seen a few times. The V and J genes are TRBV13 and TRBJ2-1, with 12 nucleotides matching TRBD2. The germline gives CDR1 PRHDT, CDR2 FYEKMQ (reference sequence). This CDR3 spans 19 amino acids. V dropped 0 bases and J dropped 8; count of bases not matched to a gene: 14. CDR3 coding DNA: TGTGCCAGCAGCTTAGGCCGGCTAGCGGGGGGGCCCCCCCCGGATGAGCAGTTCTTC. Its protein product is CASSLGRLAGGPPPDEQFF.

A few counts support this clonotype. V and J are TRBV28 and TRBJ2-7, with D unresolved. V gave up 3 bases and J gave up 2 bases, with 11 bases separating them. The germline V gene has CDR1 MDHEN and CDR2 SYDVKM. CDR3 size: 14 residues. The CDR3 sequence: CASSFQRGAYEQYF. The CDR3 DNA reads TGTGCCAGCAGTTTTCAGCGAGGAGCCTACGAGCAGTACTTC. The full variable domain, with the rest looked up from reference TRBV28 and TRBJ2-7, is DVKVTQSSRYLVKRTGEKVFLECVQDMDHENMFWYRQDPGLGLRLIYFSYDVKMKEKGDIPEGYSVSREKKERFSLILESASTNQTSMYLCASSFQRGAYEQYFGPGTRLTVT.

V gene TRBV19 combines with J gene TRBJ2-2, with D unclear. Trimming removed 0 bases from V and 4 bases from J, with 3 bases in between. This CDR3 comprises 13 residues. The germline V gene has CDR1 LNHDA and CDR2 SQIVND (reference sequence). CDR3 loop: CASSIESTGELFF. The CDR3 DNA reads as TGTGCCAGTAGTATAGAGAGCACCGGGGAGCTGTTTTTT. The whole variable domain, remainder taken from reference TRBV19 and TRBJ2-2, is DGGITQSPKYLFRKEGQNVTLSCEQNLNHDAMYWYRQDPGQGLRLIYYSQIVNDFQKGDIAEGYSVSREKKESFPLTVTSAQKNPTAFYLCASSIESTGELFFGEGSRLTVL.

The chain links TRBV12-3 or TRBV12-4 to TRBJ2-5, with D maybe TRBD1 (6 bases). The V end was cut by 8 bases, the J end by 6 bases, with 13 bases between. This CDR3 comprises 12 residues. The CDR3 sequence is CASRAGDKTQYF. Written as DNA, the CDR3 is TGTGCCAGCCGGGCAGGGGACAAGACCCAGTACTTC.

This clonotype was detected only a few times. The gene calls are TRBV6-2 or TRBV6-3 and TRBJ2-4; 13 bases are shared with TRBD2. This CDR3 contains 17 residues. The ends lost 5 bases at V and 1 base at J; junction bases unmatched: 5. Germline CDR1 reads MNHEY; CDR2 reads SVGEGT. The DNA for the CDR3 is TGTGCCAGCAGTAGGCAGGGACTAGCGGGGGCCAAAAACATTCAGTACTTC. It encodes CASSRQGLAGAKNIQYF.

This clonotype was counted at least ten times. V and J are TRBV10-3 and TRBJ1-4; D not certain. Trimming removed 2 bases from V and 5 bases from J, with 9 bases in between. From germline, CDR1 is ENHRY and CDR2 SYGVKD. The CDR3 has 14 amino acids. The DNA of the CDR3 is TGTGCCATCAGTGAGGAGGCCGGGAATGAAAAACTGTTTTTT. Its protein product is CAISEEAGNEKLFF.

The rearrangement joins TRBV4-1 to TRBJ2-1; perhaps TRBD2 as D (5 bases). CDR1 and CDR2 from the germline V gene are MGHRA and YSYEKL. V lost 4 bases, J lost 0 bases, and 10 bases lay in between. This CDR3 has 15 residues. The CDR3, as DNA: TGCGCCAGCAGCCCACGAGGGAACTCCTACAATGAGCAGTTCTTC. Amino acid sequence: CASSPRGNSYNEQFF.

This sequence joins TRBV6-1 and TRBJ2-1; 12 bases match TRBD2. V lost 6 bases to trimming and J lost 3 bases; unmatched junction nucleotides: 3. Germline V gene lookup returns CDR1 MNHNS and CDR2 SASEGT. CDR3 length: 15 amino acids. This chain's CDR3 is CASRGTSGYYNEQFF. CDR3 nucleotides: TGTGCCAGCAGAGGGACTAGCGGGTACTACAATGAGCAGTTCTTC.

This chain links TRBV4-1 with TRBJ2-7; D unclear. There are 13 residues in the CDR3. CDR1 and CDR2 (germline): MGHRA, YSYEKL. Trimming removed 5 bases at V and 2 bases at J, with 10 bases between. CDR3 in amino acids: CASSGNPPYEQYF. The CDR3 DNA is TGCGCCAGCAGCGGGAACCCCCCCTACGAGCAGTACTTC.

This clonotype has a handful of counts. The rearrangement links TRBV6-1 to TRBJ2-7; D is ambiguous. The germline V and J ends were trimmed by 6 bases and 6 bases, with 12 bases remaining between them. Germline-derived CDR1 and CDR2 are MNHNS and SASEGT. The CDR3 runs to 12 residues. DNA of the CDR3: TGTGCCAGCAGCGAGGTGGCGATCGAGCAGTACGTC. It yields the protein CASSEVAIEQYV.

The J gene is TRBJ1-2, the V gene TRBV6-6; 7 nucleotides agree with TRBD1. V shed 7 bases, J shed 6 bases, and the junction held 8 bases outside the gene matches. The CDR3 contains 13 residues. Germline V gene lookup returns CDR1 MNHNY and CDR2 SVGAGI (reference sequence). The CDR3 coding sequence is TGTGCCAGCACCAAAGACAGGGTAGATGGCTACACCTTC. As protein: CASTKDRVDGYTF.